This T cell receptor beta chain was captured in a study of shared clonotypes between healthy human individuals. General study points: Compared with memory subsets, naive subsets generally had larger estimated richness.

Comments on this clone: Its antigen remains unknown.

This CDR3 has 14 amino acids. J lost 5 bases, V lost 5 bases, and 7 bases had no gene match. Per the germline V gene, CDR1 is MDHEN and CDR2 is SYDVKM. Naive-designated CD8 cells lacked CD45RO, were positively enriched for CCR7, and omitted terminally differentiated effector memory CD45RA+ cells. The material for each subset, its genomic DNA, was split evenly across several immunoSEQ plates. TCRdb's table, derived via immunoSEQ multiplex PCR, lists solely in-frame clones and lacks some. Here the sample spans 660,000 or so clones, about 95% being singletons. The sequence was collected from a young woman in good health. The sequencing sample was made of naive CD8+ T cells sorted from blood. V and J are TRBV28 and TRBJ2-3; 7 bases are shared with TRBD1. CDR3 sequence reads: CASSRGTDGDTQYF. CDR3 in DNA: TGTGCCAGCAGTCGAGGGACAGATGGAGATACGCAGTATTTT. Full variable domain (rest looked up from reference TRBV28 and TRBJ2-3): DVKVTQSSRYLVKRTGEKVFLECVQDMDHENMFWYRQDPGLGLRLIYFSYDVKMKEKGDIPEGYSVSREKKERFSLILESASTNQTSMYLCASSRGTDGDTQYFGPGTRLTVL.